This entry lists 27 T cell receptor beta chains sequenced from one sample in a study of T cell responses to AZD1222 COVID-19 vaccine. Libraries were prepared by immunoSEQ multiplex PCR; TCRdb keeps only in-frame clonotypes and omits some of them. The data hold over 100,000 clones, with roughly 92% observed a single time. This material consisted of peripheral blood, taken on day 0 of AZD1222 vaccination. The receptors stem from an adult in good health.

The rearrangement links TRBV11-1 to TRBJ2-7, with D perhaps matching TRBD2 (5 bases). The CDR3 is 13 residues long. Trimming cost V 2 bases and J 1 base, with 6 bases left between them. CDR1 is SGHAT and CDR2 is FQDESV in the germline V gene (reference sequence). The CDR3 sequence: CASSLSGSYEQYF. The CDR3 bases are TGTGCCAGCAGCTTATCGGGGTCCTACGAGCAGTACTTC.

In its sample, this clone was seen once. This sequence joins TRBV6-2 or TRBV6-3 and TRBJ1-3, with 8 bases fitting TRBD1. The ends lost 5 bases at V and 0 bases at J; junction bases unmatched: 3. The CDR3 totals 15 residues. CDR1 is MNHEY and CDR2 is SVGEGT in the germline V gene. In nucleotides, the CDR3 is TGTGCCAGCAGTGACGACAGGGGCTCTGGAAACACCATATATTTT. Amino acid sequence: CASSDDRGSGNTIYF.

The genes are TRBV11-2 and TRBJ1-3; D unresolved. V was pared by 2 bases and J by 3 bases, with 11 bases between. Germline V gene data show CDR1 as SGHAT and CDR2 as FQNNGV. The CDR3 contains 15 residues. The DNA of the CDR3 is TGTGCCAGCAGCTTACGGGAGAGAGGTGGAAACACCATATATTTT. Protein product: CASSLRERGGNTIYF.

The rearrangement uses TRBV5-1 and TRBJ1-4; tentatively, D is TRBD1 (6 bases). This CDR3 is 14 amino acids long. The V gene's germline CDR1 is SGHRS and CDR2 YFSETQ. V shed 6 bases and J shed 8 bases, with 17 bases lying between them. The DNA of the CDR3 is TGCGCCAGCACCATATCAGGGGCGGGGGAAAAACTGTTTTTT. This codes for CASTISGAGEKLFF.

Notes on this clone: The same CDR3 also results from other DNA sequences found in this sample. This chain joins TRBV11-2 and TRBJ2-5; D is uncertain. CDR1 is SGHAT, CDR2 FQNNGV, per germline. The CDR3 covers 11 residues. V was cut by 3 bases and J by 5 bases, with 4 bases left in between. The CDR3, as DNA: TGTGCCAGCAGCTTGGGGGAGACCCAGTACTTC. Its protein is CASSLGETQYF.

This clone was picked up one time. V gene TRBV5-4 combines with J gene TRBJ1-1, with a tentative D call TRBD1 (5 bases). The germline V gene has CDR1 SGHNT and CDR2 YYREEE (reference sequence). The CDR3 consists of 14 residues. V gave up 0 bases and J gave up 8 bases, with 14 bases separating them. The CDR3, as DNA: TGTGCCAGCAGCTTGGGGGTAAGCGGGGGAGAAGCTTTCTTT. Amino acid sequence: CASSLGVSGGEAFF.

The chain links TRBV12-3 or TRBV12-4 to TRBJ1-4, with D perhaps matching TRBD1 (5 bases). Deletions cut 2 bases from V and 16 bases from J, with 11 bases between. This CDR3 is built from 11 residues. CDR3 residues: CASSLRGVAFF. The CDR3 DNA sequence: TGTGCCAGCAGTTTAAGAGGGGTGGCGTTTTTT.

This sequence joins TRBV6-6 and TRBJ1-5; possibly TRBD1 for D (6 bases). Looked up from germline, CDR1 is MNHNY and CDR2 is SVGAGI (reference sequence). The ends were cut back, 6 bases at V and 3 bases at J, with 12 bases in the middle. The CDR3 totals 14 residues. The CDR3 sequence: CASSTQGFNQPQHF. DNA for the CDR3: TGTGCCAGCAGCACACAGGGATTCAATCAGCCCCAGCATTTT.

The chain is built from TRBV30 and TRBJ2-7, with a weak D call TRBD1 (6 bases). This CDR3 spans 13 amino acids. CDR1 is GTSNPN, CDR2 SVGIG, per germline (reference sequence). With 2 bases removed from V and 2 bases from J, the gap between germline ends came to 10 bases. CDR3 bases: TGTGCCTGGAGTCAACAGGGCCCCTACGAGCAGTACTTC. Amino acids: CAWSQQGPYEQYF.

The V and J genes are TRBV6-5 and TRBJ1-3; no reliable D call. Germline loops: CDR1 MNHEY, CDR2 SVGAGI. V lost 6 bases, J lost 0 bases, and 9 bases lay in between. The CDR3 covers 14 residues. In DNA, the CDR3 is TGTGCCAGCAGCCCCGGGAGCTCTGGAAACACCATATATTTT. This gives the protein CASSPGSSGNTIYF.

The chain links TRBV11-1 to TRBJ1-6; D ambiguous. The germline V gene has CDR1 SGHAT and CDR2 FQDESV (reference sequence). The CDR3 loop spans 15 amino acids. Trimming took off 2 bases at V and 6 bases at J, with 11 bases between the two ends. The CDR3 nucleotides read TGTGCCAGCAGCTTATCTGGGGTGTCTAATTCACCCCTCCACTTT. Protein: CASSLSGVSNSPLHF.

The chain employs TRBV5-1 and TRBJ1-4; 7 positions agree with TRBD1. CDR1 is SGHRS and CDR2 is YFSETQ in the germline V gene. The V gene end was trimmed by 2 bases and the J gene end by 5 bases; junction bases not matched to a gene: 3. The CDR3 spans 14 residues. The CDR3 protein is CASSLGGLNEKLFF. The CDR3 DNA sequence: TGCGCCAGCAGCTTAGGGGGCCTAAATGAAAAACTGTTTTTT.

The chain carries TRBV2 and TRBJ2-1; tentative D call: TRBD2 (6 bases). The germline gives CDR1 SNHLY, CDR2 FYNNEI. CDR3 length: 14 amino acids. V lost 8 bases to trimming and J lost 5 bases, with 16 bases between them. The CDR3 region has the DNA TGTGCCAGCCCAACGGGGGAACTTAACAATGAGCAGTTCTTC. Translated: CASPTGELNNEQFF.

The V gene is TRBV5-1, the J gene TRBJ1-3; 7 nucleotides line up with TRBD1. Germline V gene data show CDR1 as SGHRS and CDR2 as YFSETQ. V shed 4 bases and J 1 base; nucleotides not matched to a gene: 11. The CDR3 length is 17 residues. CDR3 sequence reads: CASSPRSAGQSGNTIYF. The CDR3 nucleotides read TGCGCCAGCAGCCCACGATCCGCGGGACAGTCTGGAAACACCATATATTTT. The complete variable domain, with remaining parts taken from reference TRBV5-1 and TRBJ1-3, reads KAGVTQTPRYLIKTRGQQVTLSCSPISGHRSVSWYQQTPGQGLQFLFEYFSETQRNKGNFPGRFSGRQFSNSRSEMNVSTLELGDSALYLCASSPRSAGQSGNTIYFGEGSWLTVV.

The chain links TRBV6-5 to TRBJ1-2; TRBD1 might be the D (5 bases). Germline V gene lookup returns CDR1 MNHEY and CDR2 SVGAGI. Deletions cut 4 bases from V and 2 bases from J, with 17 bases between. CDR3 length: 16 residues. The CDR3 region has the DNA TGTGCCAGCAGTTTTCAAACAGGACCGATAAACTATGGCTACACCTTC. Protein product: CASSFQTGPINYGYTF.

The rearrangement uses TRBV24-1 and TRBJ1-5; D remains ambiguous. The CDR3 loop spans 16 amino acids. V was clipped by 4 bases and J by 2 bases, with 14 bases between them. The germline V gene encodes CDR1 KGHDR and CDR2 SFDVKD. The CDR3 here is CATSDPSRAGNQPQHF. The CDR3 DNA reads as TGTGCCACCAGTGACCCGTCTCGGGCGGGCAATCAGCCCCAGCATTTT.

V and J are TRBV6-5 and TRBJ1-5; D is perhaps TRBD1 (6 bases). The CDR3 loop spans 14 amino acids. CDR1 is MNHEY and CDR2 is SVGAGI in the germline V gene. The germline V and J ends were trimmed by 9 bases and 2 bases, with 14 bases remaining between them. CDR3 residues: CASRWEGGNQPQHF. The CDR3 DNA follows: TGTGCCAGTAGGTGGGAGGGGGGCAATCAGCCCCAGCATTTT.

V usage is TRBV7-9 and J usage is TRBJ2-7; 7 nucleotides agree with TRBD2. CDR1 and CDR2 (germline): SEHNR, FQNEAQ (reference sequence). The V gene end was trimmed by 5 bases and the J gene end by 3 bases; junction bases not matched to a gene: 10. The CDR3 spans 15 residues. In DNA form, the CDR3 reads TGTGCCAGCAGCCTCACTTTGGGGGGGGGCTACGAGCAGTACTTC. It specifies CASSLTLGGGYEQYF. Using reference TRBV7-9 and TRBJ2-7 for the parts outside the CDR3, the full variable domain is DTGVSQNPRHKITKRGQNVTFRCDPISEHNRLYWYRQTLGQGPEFLTYFQNEAQLEKSRLLSDRFSAERPKGSFSTLEIQRTEQGDSAMYLCASSLTLGGGYEQYFGPGTRLTVT.

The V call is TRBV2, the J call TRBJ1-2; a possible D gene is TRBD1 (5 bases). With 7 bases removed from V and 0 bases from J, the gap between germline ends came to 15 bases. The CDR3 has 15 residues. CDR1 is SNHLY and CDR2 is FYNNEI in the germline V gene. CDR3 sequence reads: CASTTTRGANYGYTF. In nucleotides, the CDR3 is TGTGCCAGCACCACAACGAGGGGAGCTAACTATGGCTACACCTTC.

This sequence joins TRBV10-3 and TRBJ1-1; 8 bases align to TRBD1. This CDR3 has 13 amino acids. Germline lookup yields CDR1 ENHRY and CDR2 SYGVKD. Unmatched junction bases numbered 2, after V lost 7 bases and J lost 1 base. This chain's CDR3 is CAIMGQANTEAFF. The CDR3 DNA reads TGTGCCATCATGGGACAGGCGAACACTGAAGCTTTCTTT.

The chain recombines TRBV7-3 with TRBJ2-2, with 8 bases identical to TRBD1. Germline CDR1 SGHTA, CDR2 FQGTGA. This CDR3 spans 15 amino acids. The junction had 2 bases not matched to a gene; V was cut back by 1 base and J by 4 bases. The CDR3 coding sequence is TGTGCCAGCAGCTTAAAGACAGGGGTCACCGGGGAGCTGTTTTTT. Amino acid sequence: CASSLKTGVTGELFF.

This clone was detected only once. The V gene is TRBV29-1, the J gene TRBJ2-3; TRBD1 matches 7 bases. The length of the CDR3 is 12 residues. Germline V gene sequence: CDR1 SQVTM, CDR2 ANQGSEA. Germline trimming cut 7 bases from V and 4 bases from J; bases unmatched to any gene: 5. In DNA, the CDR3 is TGCAGCGCCCGACAGGGACCAGATACGCAGTATTTT. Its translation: CSARQGPDTQYF.

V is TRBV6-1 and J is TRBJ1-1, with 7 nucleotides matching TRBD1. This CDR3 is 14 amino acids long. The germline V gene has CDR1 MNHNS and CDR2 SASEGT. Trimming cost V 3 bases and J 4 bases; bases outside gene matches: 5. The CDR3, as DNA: TGTGCCAGCAGTGACAGGGGGAGAGGCACTGAAGCTTTCTTT. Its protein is CASSDRGRGTEAFF.

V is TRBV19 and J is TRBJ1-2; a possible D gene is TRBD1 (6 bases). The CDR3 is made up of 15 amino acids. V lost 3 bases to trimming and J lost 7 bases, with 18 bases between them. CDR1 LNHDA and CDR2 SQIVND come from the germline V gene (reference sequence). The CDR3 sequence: CASSMGPTGIGGYTF. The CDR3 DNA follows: TGTGCCAGTAGTATGGGGCCTACAGGGATCGGTGGCTACACCTTC.

DNA for the CDR3: TGTGCCAGCAGCCCCCTCGGAATGCTAGCCAAAAACATTCAGTACTTC. This sequence encodes CASSPLGMLAKNIQYF. The chain has TRBV7-6 and TRBJ2-4; D is unclear. Trimming shortened V by 5 bases and J by 0 bases, and 14 bases separated the two germline ends. CDR3 size: 16 residues. Germline CDR1 and CDR2: SGHVS and FNYEAQ. The full variable domain, rest sourced from reference TRBV7-6 and TRBJ2-4, is GAGVSQSPRYKVTKRGQDVALRCDPISGHVSLYWYRQALGQGPEFLTYFNYEAQQDKSGLPNDRFSAERPEGSISTLTIQRTEQRDSAMYRCASSPLGMLAKNIQYFGAGTRLSVL.

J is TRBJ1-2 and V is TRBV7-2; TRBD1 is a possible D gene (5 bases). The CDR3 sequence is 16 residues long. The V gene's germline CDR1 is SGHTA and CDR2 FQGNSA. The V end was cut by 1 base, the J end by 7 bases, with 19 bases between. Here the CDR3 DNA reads TGTGCCAGCAGCTTAGATACGGGGCGGGTATTACCTGGCTACACCTTC. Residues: CASSLDTGRVLPGYTF.

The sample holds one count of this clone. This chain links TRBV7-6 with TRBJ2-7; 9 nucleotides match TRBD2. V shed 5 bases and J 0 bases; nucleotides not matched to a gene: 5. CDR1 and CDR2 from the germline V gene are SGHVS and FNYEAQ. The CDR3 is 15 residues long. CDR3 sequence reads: CASSPLAGTSYEQYF. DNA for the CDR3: TGTGCCAGCAGCCCCCTAGCGGGGACCTCCTACGAGCAGTACTTC.